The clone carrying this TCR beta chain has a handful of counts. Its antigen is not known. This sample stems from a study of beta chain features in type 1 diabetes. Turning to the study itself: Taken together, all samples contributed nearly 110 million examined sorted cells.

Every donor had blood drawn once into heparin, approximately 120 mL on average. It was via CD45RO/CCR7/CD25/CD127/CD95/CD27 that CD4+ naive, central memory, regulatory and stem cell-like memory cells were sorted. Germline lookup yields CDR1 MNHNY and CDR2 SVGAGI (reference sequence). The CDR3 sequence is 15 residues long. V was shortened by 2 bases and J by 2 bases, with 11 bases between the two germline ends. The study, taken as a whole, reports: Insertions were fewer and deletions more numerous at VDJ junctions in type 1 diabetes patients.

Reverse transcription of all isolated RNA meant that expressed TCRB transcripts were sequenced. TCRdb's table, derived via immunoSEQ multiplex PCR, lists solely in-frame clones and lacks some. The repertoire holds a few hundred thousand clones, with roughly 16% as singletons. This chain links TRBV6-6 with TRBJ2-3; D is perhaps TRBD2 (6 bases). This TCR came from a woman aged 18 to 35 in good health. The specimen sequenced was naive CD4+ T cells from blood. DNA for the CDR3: TGTGCCAGCAGTTACCTGGGACTCCCCACAGATACGCAGTATTTT. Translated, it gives CASSYLGLPTDTQYF.